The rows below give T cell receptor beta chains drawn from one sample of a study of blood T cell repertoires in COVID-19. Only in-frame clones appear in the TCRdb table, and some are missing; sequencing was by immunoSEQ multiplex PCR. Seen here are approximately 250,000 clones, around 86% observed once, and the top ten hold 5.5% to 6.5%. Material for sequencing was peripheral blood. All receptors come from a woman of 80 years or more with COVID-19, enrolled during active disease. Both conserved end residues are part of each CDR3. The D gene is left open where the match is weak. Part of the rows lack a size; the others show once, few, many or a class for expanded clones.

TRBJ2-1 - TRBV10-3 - TGTGCCATCAGTGAGCAGGGCGATGAGCAGTTCTTC CAISEQGDEQFF
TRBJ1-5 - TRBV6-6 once TGTGCCAGCAGTTACTCGGGGGGGAATGGCAATCAGCCCCAGCATTTT CASSYSGGNGNQPQHF
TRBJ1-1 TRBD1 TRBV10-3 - TGTGCCATCAGTGAGTCCCAGGGGGCAGGGACTGAAGCTTTCTTT CAISESQGAGTEAFF
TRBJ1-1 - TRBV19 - TGTGCCAGTAGTAAAGTGTCAGGGGCAACGGAAGCTTTCTTT CASSKVSGATEAFF
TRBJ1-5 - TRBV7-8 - TGTGCCAGCAGCTCCCTCGGGCGGACACTCAATCAGCCCCAGCATTTT CASSSLGRTLNQPQHF
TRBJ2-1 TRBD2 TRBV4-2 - TGTGCCAGCAGCCCCACTAGCGGGGGGGCCTATGAGCAGTTCTTC CASSPTSGGAYEQFF
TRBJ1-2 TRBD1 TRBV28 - TGTGCCAGCAGCCCCGGGACAGCGAATTTGGGCTACACCTTC CASSPGTANLGYTF
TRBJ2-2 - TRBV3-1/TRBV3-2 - TGTGCCAGCAGCCAAGGAGGGGGCACCGGGGAGCTGTTTTTT CASSQGGGTGELFF
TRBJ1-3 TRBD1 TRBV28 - TGTGCCAGCAGTCCTCTGGGACAGGGGAGAGCATCTGGAAACACCATATATTTT CASSPLGQGRASGNTIYF
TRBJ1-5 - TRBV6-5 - TGTGCCAGCAGTTGGGAGGGGGTGGTCAATCAGCCCCAGCATTTT CASSWEGVVNQPQHF
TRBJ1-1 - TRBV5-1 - TGCGCCAGCAGCTCCCCAGGGCAGGGAAGTACTATGGACACTGAAGCTTTCTTT CASSSPGQGSTMDTEAFF
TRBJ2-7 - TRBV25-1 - TGTGCCAGCAGTGGGGGCGAGATTGGTTCCTACGAGCAGTACTTC CASSGGEIGSYEQYF
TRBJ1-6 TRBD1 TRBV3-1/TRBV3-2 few TGTGCCAGCACGACAGGGAAGGCTCCCCTCCACTTT CASTTGKAPLHF
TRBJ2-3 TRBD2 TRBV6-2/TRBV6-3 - TGTGCCAGCAGCCCTCTTAGCGGGGGGCCCCCAGATACGCAGTATTTT CASSPLSGGPPDTQYF
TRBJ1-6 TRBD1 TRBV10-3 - TGTGCCATCAGAGGAGGACAGGGTTTGGCCACCAATTCACCCCTCCACTTT CAIRGGQGLATNSPLHF
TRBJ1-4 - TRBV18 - TGTGCCAGCTCACCAAGGCAGGGTGAAAAACTGTTTTTT CASSPRQGEKLFF
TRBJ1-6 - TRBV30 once TGTGCCTGGATCGGGAGAGGGGCAGCCACCCTAAATTCAAATTCACCCCTCCACTTT CAWIGRGAATLNSNSPLHF
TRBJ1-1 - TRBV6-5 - TGTGCCAGCAGACCCTTTCTAGCGAACACTGAAGCTTTCTTT CASRPFLANTEAFF
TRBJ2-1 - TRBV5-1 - TGCGCCAGCAGCCCGGCCGTGGGGGGAGCCTACAATGAGCAGTTCTTC CASSPAVGGAYNEQFF
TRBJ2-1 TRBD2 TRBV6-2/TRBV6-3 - TGTGCCAGCAGCTCTAGCGGGTACATTTACAATGAGCAGTTCTTC CASSSSGYIYNEQFF
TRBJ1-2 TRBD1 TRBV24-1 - TGTGCCACCAGTGATTTAAACAGGGGTTATGGCTACACCTTC CATSDLNRGYGYTF
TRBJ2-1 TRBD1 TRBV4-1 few TGCGCCAGCAGCTCCCAGGGGGATCCCTACAATGAGCAGTTCTTC CASSSQGDPYNEQFF
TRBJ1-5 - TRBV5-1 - TGCGCCAGCAGCTTGCAGGCAGGTAGCAATCAGCCCCAGCATTTT CASSLQAGSNQPQHF
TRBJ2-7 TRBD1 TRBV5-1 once TGCGCCAGCAGCTTGGGCGGACAGGGGAGCTACGAGCAGTACTTC CASSLGGQGSYEQYF
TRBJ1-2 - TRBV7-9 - TGTGCCAGCAGCTTAGCGGCCGGGGATGGCTACACCTTC CASSLAAGDGYTF
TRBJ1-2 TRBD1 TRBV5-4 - TGTGCCAGCACCCTCGAACCGGGACAGGGGGCGAGAGGCTACACCTTC CASTLEPGQGARGYTF
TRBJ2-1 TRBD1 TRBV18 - TGTGCCAGCTCACCACCAAATTCTCAGGGGGCCTACAATGAGCAGTTCTTC CASSPPNSQGAYNEQFF